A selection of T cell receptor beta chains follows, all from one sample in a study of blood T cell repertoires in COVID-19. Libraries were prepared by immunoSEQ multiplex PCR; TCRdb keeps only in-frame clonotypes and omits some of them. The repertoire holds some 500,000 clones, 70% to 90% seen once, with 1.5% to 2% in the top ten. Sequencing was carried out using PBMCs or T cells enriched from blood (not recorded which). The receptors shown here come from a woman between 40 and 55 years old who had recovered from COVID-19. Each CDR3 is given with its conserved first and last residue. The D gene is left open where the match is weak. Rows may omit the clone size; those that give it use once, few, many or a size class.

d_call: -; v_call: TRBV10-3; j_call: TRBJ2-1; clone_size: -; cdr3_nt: TGTGCCATCCAGACAGAATCGAGCTCCTACAATGAGCAGTTCTTC; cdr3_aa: CAIQTESSSYNEQFF
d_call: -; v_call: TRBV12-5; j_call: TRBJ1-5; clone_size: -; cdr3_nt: TGTGCTAGTGGTTTGATACAGAATCAGCCCCAGCATTTT; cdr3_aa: CASGLIQNQPQHF
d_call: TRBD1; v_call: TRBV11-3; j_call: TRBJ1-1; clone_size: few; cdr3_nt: TGTGCCAGCAGCTTAGATTATGCAGGGGGCACTGAAGCTTTCTTT; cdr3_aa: CASSLDYAGGTEAFF
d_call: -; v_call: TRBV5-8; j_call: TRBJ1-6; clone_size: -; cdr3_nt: TGTGCCAGCAGCTTGGGGCAGGGCTCCTATAATTCACCCCTCCACTTT; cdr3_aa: CASSLGQGSYNSPLHF
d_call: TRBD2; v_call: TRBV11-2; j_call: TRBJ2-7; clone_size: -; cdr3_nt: TGTGCCAGCAGCTTAGAAGGACTAGCTTACGAGCAGTACTTC; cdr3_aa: CASSLEGLAYEQYF
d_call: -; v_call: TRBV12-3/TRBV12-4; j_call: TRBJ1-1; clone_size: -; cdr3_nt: TGTGCCAGCAGTTTAGGAGAAGGGGATGAAGCTTTCTTT; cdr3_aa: CASSLGEGDEAFF
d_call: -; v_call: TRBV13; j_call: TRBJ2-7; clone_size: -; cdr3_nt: TGTGCCAGCAGCTTTAGCGCGAGCTCCTACGAGCAGTACTTC; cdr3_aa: CASSFSASSYEQYF
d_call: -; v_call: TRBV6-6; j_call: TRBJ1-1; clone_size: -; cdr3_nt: TGTGCCAGCATCCTAGGGAGGGGAGGGAACACTGAAGCTTTCTTT; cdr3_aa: CASILGRGGNTEAFF
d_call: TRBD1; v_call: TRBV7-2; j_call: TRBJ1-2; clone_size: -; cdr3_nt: TGTGCCAGCAGCTTAGCGCTCCGGACAGGCTATGGCTACACCTTC; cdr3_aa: CASSLALRTGYGYTF
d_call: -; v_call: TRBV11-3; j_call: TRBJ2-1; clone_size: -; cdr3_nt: TGTGCCAGCAGCTCAGACTTTCCGGACAATGAGCAGTTCTTC; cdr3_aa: CASSSDFPDNEQFF
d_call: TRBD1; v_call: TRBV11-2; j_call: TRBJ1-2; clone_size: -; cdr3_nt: TGTGCCAGCACCAGACAGGGGGCGAACGGCTACACCTTC; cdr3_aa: CASTRQGANGYTF
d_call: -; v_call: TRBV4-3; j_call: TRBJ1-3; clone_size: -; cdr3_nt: TGCGCCAGCAGCCAAGATCCAGGGTACGGAAACACCATATATTTT; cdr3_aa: CASSQDPGYGNTIYF
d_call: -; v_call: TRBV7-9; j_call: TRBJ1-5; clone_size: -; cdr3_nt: TGTGCCAGCAGCTTAGCGTCAGGGGACAATCAGCCCCAGCATTTT; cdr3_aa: CASSLASGDNQPQHF
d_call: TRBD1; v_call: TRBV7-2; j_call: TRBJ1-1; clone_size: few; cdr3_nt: TGTGCCAGCACCAGGACAGGGGACACTGAAGCTTTCTTT; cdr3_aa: CASTRTGDTEAFF
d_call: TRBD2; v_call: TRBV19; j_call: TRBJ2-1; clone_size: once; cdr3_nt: TGTGCCAGTAGTATAGAGGCCCGATGGGAGCGGGAGATCGGGTCCTACAATGAGCAGTTCTTC; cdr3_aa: CASSIEARWEREIGSYNEQFF
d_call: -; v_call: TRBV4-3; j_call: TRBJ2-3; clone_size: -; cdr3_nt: TGCGCCAGCAGCCAGGATCTAGTCCTCACGCGTACTAGCACAGATACGCAGTATTTT; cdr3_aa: CASSQDLVLTRTSTDTQYF
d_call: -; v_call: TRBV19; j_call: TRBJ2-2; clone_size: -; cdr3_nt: TGTGCCAGTTCAGACGACAGATACACCGGGGAGCTGTTTTTT; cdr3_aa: CASSDDRYTGELFF
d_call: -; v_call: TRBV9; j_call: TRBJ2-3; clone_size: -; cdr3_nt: TGTGCCAGCAGCGTAGTCGGGAGCAGGACAGATACGCAGTATTTT; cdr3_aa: CASSVVGSRTDTQYF
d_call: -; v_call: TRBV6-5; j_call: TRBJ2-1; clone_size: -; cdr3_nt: TGTGCCAGCAGCTACGCCCCGTGGAGCTCCTACAATGAGCAGTTCTTC; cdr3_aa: CASSYAPWSSYNEQFF
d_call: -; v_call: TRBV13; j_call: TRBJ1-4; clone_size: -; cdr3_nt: TGTGCCAGCAGCTTAGGGGGCGAGCCAACTAATGAAAAACTGTTTTTT; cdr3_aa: CASSLGGEPTNEKLFF
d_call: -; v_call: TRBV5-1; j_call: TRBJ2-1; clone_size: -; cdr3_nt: TGCGCCAGCAGCTTGGTCGGTTCCGGTGAGCAGTTCTTC; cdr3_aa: CASSLVGSGEQFF
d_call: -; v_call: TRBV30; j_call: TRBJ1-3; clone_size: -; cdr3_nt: TGTGCCGGGACCCTCGGGGGAGCAGGAAACACCATATATTTT; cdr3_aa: CAGTLGGAGNTIYF
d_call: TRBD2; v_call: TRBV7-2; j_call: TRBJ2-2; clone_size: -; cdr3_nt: TGTGCCAGCAGCTTAAAAGCGGGGCTCACCGGGGAGCTGTTTTTT; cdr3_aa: CASSLKAGLTGELFF
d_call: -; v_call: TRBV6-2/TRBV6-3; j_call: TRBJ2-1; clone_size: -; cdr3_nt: TGTGCCAGCAGTTGGGCTATGGGGGGAGGAACGAACAATGAGCAGTTCTTC; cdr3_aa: CASSWAMGGGTNNEQFF
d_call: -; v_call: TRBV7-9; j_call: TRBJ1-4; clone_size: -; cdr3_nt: TGTGCCAGCAGCACACAGCAGGGGGAAAAACTGTTTTTT; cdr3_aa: CASSTQQGEKLFF
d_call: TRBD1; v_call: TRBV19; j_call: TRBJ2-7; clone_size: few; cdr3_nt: TGTGCCAGTAGTATGACAGGGGGTTGGACCGAGCAGTACTTC; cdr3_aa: CASSMTGGWTEQYF
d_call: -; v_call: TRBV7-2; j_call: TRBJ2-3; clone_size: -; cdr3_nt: TGTGCCAGCAGCTGGGGGACACAGGGATCCACAGATACGCAGTATTTT; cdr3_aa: CASSWGTQGSTDTQYF
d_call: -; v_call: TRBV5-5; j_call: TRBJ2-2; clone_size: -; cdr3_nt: TGTGCCAGCAACTTCCAGAGGCACCACGTAACCGGGGAGCTGTTTTTT; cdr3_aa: CASNFQRHHVTGELFF
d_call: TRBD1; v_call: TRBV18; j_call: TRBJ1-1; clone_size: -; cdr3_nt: TGTGCCAGCTCACCGACGACAGGGGCCAGAGTGAACACTGAAGCTTTCTTT; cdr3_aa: CASSPTTGARVNTEAFF
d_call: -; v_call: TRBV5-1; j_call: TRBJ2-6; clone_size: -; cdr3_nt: TGCGCCAGCACCTATTCATGGTCCGGGGCCAACGTCCTGACTTTC; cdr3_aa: CASTYSWSGANVLTF
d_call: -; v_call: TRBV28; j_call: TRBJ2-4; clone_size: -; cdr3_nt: TGTGCCAGCAGTTTGACACTGTTAGAGGGTGGAGGCAAAAACATTCAGTACTTC; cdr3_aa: CASSLTLLEGGGKNIQYF
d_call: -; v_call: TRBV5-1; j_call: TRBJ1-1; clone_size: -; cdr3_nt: TGCGCCAGCAGCTTAGAGGAAGCTGGCACTGAAGCTTTCTTT; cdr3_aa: CASSLEEAGTEAFF
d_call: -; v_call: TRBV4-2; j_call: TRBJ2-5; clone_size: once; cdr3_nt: TGTGCCAGCAGCCAAGTGTCCATCGCGGGTGGTGGGACCCAGTACTTC; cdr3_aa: CASSQVSIAGGGTQYF
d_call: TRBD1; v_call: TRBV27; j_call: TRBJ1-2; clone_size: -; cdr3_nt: TGTGCCAGCAATTCTAGGACAGGGGTCTCTGGCTACACCTTC; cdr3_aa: CASNSRTGVSGYTF
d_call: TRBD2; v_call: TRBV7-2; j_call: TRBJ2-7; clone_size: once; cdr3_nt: TGTGCCAGCAGCTTAGTAGGTACTAGCGGGGGGAACTACGAGCAGTACTTC; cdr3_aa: CASSLVGTSGGNYEQYF
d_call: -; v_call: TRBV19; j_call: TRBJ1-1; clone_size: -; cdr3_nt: TGTGCCAGTAGTATTTTGTCGGGGACTGAAGCTTTCTTT; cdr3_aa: CASSILSGTEAFF
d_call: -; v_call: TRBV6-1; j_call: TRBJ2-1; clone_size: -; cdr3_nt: TGTGCCAGCAGTGAAGTAATAGCACCGAACAATGAGCAGTTCTTC; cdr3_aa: CASSEVIAPNNEQFF
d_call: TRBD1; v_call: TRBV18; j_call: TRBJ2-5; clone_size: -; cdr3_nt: TGTGCCAGCTTGAGGACAGGCCAAGAGACCCAGTACTTC; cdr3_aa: CASLRTGQETQYF
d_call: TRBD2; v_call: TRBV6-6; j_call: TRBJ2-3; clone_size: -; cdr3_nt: TGTGCCACGGGGAGGCGGGAGGAAGATACGCAGTATTTT; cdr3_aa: CATGRREEDTQYF
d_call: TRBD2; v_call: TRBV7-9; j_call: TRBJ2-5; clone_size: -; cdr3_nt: TGTGCCAGCAGCTTTAGCCTAGCGGGAGAGACCCAGTACTTC; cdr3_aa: CASSFSLAGETQYF
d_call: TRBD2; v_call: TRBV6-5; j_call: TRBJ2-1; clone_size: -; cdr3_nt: TGTGCCAGCAGTTACTCGGGACTAGTGGGCTACAATGAGCAGTTCTTC; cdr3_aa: CASSYSGLVGYNEQFF
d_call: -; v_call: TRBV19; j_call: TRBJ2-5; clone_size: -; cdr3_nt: TGTGCCAGTAGTGAAGGGGCAGGGGGGAGAGGAGAGACCCAGTACTTC; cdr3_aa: CASSEGAGGRGETQYF
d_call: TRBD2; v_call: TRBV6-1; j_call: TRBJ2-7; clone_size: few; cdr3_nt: TGTGCCAGCAGTGAAGCGGGGGGGTACTACGAGCAGTACTTC; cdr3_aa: CASSEAGGYYEQYF
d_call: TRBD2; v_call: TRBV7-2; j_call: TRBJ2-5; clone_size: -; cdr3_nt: TGTGCCAGCAGCTTAGGCCCCGGGGGGCAAGAGACCCAGTACTTC; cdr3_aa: CASSLGPGGQETQYF
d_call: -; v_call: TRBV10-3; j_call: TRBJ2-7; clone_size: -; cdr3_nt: TGTGCCATCAGTGAGTCCGCGGGCTACGAGCAGTACTTC; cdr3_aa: CAISESAGYEQYF
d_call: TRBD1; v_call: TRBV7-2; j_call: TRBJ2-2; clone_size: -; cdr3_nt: TGTGCCAGCAGCTTAAGGGGCTTTGGGACAGGGGTCCCCGGGGAGCTGTTTTTT; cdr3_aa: CASSLRGFGTGVPGELFF
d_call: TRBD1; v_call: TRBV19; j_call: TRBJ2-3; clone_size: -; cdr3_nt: TGTGCCAGTAGTATAGATCTGAGCCCCGGGACAGGGCCAGATACGCAGTATTTT; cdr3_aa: CASSIDLSPGTGPDTQYF
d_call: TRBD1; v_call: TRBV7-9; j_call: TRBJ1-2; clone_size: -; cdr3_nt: TGTGCCAGCATGGACAGGGGGGGTTATGGCTACACCTTC; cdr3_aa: CASMDRGGYGYTF